Shown below are 20 T cell receptor beta chains from a single sample sequenced in a study of T cells in Graves' hyperthyroidism and ophthalmopathy. RNA transcripts served as the template for amplifying TCR beta CDR3 regions. A set of HTBI primers served as the primers for a first-round RT-PCR of the TCR CDR3. TCRdb re-derived calls from the multiplex PCR reads in MiXCR, one entry per CDR3 protein. The table has 360,000 or so distinct CDR3 sequences, around 18% seen once. Material: blood. All receptors derive from a woman aged 40 to 50 with Graves' ophthalmopathy.

This clonotype was recorded many times. The chain couples TRBV7-9 to TRBJ1-2; D is undetermined. CDR3 length equals 13 residues. V shed 1 base and J shed 8 bases, with 11 bases lying between them. CDR1 is SEHNR, CDR2 FQNEAQ, per germline (reference sequence). DNA of the CDR3: TGTGCCAGCAGCTTAGAACCCCCCCAAGGCTACACCTTC. Amino acid sequence: CASSLEPPQGYTF. Full variable domain (missing parts from reference TRBV7-9 and TRBJ1-2): DTGVSQNPRHKITKRGQNVTFRCDPISEHNRLYWYRQTLGQGPEFLTYFQNEAQLEKSRLLSDRFSAERPKGSFSTLEIQRTEQGDSAMYLCASSLEPPQGYTFGSGTRLTVV.

This clonotype was counted at least ten times. The J gene is TRBJ2-7, the V gene TRBV7-3; TRBD1 or TRBD2 may be the D gene (5 bases each). Trimming pared 2 bases from V and 3 bases from J, leaving 8 bases between. This CDR3 region has 13 residues. From germline, CDR1 is SGHTA and CDR2 FQGTGA. The CDR3 sequence: CASSLGDHYEQYF. CDR3 nucleotides: TGTGCCAGCAGCTTAGGGGACCACTACGAGCAGTACTTC.

This clonotype was counted ten times or more. The chain links TRBV12-3 or TRBV12-4 to TRBJ2-2; 9 bases match TRBD2. The CDR3 length is 16 residues. The V gene end was trimmed by 1 base and the J gene end by 7 bases; junction bases not matched to a gene: 7. CDR3: CASSLGSGLAVGELFF. DNA of the CDR3: TGTGCCAGCAGTTTAGGGTCGGGACTAGCAGTCGGGGAGCTGTTTTTT.

This clonotype occurred many times. The rearrangement uses TRBV6-5 and TRBJ2-2; D possibly corresponds to TRBD1 (5 bases). V gave up 5 bases and J gave up 6 bases, with 13 bases separating them. Germline CDR1 MNHEY, CDR2 SVGAGI. The CDR3 extends over 14 amino acids. The CDR3 protein is CASSPPRVSGELFF. The CDR3 region has the DNA TGTGCCAGCAGTCCCCCCAGGGTATCCGGGGAGCTGTTTTTT.

The chain employs TRBV12-3 or TRBV12-4 and TRBJ1-5, with D possibly being TRBD1 (5 bases). Trimming removed 6 bases from V and 1 base from J, with 16 bases in between. CDR3 length: 16 residues. The CDR3: CASSATGGESNQPQHF. CDR3 in DNA: TGTGCCAGCAGCGCGACCGGAGGGGAAAGCAATCAGCCCCAGCATTTT.

This clonotype was seen at least ten times. J is TRBJ2-3 and V is TRBV11-3; 9 bases are shared with TRBD1. Losses at the gene ends were 1 base for V and 15 bases for J; bases not matched to a gene: 17. Germline values: CDR1 SGHNT, CDR2 YENEEA. This CDR3 has 16 amino acids. This CDR3 is CASSLGGGQGGARLYF. The CDR3 coding sequence is TGTGCCAGCAGCTTAGGGGGGGGACAGGGAGGCGCCCGCCTCTATTTT.

The chain recombines TRBV11-2 with TRBJ2-7; 10 nucleotides match TRBD2. This CDR3 comprises 19 residues. Germline CDR1 SGHAT, CDR2 FQNNGV. V shed 5 bases, J shed 6 bases, and the junction held 22 bases outside the gene matches. The CDR3 region is CASSRIIHSEREGRVEQYF. For the CDR3, the DNA is TGTGCCAGCAGCCGAATTATCCACTCGGAGCGGGAGGGCCGAGTCGAGCAGTACTTC.

This clonotype has ten or more counts. The V gene is TRBV19, the J gene TRBJ1-1; D uncertain. The CDR3 loop spans 14 amino acids. Deletions cut 3 bases from V and 4 bases from J, with 12 bases between. CDR1 is LNHDA and CDR2 is SQIVND in the germline V gene (reference sequence). CDR3: CASSIALRGTEAFF. For the CDR3, the DNA is TGTGCCAGTAGTATCGCACTCCGGGGCACTGAAGCTTTCTTT.

Many counts were recorded for this clonotype. This chain uses TRBV27 with TRBJ1-1; D remains unclear. Germline V gene lookup returns CDR1 MNHEY and CDR2 SMNVEV (reference sequence). V lost 6 bases and J 2 bases, leaving 16 bases between the germline ends. The CDR3 covers 15 residues. CDR3 bases: TGTGCCAGCAGAATAACTAGGGATTTCAACACTGAAGCTTTCTTT. It codes for CASRITRDFNTEAFF.

This chain joins TRBV27 and TRBJ2-7; D call uncertain. Germline V lookup: CDR1 MNHEY, CDR2 SMNVEV (reference sequence). This CDR3 is 15 amino acids long. V shed 2 bases and J shed 3 bases, with 14 bases lying between them. The CDR3 loop is CASSLVGSRYYEQYF. The CDR3 DNA reads as TGTGCCAGCAGTTTAGTCGGGTCCCGCTACTACGAGCAGTACTTC.

This rearrangement joins TRBV18 to TRBJ1-5; the D is unclear. Germline assignment: CDR1 KGHSH and CDR2 LQKENI. The CDR3 contains 13 residues. Trimming removed 3 bases at V and 5 bases at J, with 8 bases between. Here the CDR3 reads CASSPRLDQPQHF. CDR3 sequence (DNA): TGTGCCAGCTCACCCCGGCTCGATCAGCCCCAGCATTTT.

This clonotype was observed many times. Just one base apart from a much larger clone, this may be a read error. CDR3 bases: TGTGCCAGCACCCCACATGCAGGGCACACTGAAGCTTTCTTT. Its translation: CASTPHAGHTEAFF. V and J are TRBV11-2 and TRBJ1-1; D possibly corresponds to TRBD1 (5 bases). V lost 7 bases and J lost 3, with 15 bases in between. CDR3 length: 14 amino acids. Germline V gene sequence: CDR1 SGHAT, CDR2 FQNNGV.

This clonotype was observed at least ten times. This chain uses TRBV29-1 with TRBJ1-3; D unresolved. The CDR3 length is 12 residues. Germline V gives CDR1 SQVTM, CDR2 ANQGSEA. V was clipped by 4 bases and J by 0 bases, with 4 bases between them. The CDR3 sequence is CSVVSSGNTIYF. Here the CDR3 DNA reads TGCAGCGTTGTTTCCTCTGGAAACACCATATATTTT. Complete variable domain (other parts from reference TRBV29-1 and TRBJ1-3): SAVISQKPSRDICQRGTSLTIQCQVDSQVTMMFWYRQQPGQSLTLIATANQGSEATYESGFVIDKFPISRPNLTFSTLTVSNMSPEDSSIYLCSVVSSGNTIYFGEGSWLTVV.

This clonotype was seen at least ten times. This chain uses TRBV7-2 with TRBJ2-2; D is uncertain. The CDR3 covers 12 residues. Germline V gives CDR1 SGHTA, CDR2 FQGNSA. The germline V and J ends were trimmed by 2 bases and 7 bases, with 5 bases remaining between them. For the CDR3, the DNA is TGTGCCAGCAGCTTAAATGTCGGGGAGCTGTTTTTT. Its protein is CASSLNVGELFF.

The sample holds many counts of this clonotype. The chain links TRBV5-1 to TRBJ1-1; 7 bases match TRBD1. CDR1 and CDR2 from the germline V gene are SGHRS and YFSETQ. The junction had 6 bases not matched to a gene; V was cut back by 4 bases and J by 0 bases. This CDR3 spans 15 amino acids. Here the CDR3 reads CASSQGGPLNTEAFF. The CDR3 bases are TGCGCCAGCAGCCAGGGGGGGCCGCTGAACACTGAAGCTTTCTTT.

This clonotype was seen repeatedly, ten times or more. The chain links TRBV7-6 to TRBJ1-5; D is undetermined. Trimming left V 5 bases short and J 6 bases short, with 8 bases between. Germline V gene data show CDR1 as SGHVS and CDR2 as FNYEAQ. The CDR3 spans 12 residues. The CDR3 DNA is TGTGCCAGCAGCGCCATTGGTCAGCCCCAGCATTTT. As protein: CASSAIGQPQHF. The full variable domain, in which reference TRBV7-6 and TRBJ1-5 provide the parts outside the CDR3, is GAGVSQSPRYKVTKRGQDVALRCDPISGHVSLYWYRQALGQGPEFLTYFNYEAQQDKSGLPNDRFSAERPEGSISTLTIQRTEQRDSAMYRCASSAIGQPQHFGDGTRLSIL.

This clonotype was picked up many times. The rearrangement joins TRBV9 to TRBJ2-2, with D possibly TRBD1 on 5 matching bases. V lost 0 bases and J lost 5, with 14 bases in between. CDR3 length equals 16 residues. Looked up from germline, CDR1 is SGDLS and CDR2 is YYNGEE. CDR3 bases: TGTGCCAGCAGCGTAGTCGCAGGGCTGATTACCGGGGAGCTGTTTTTT. This encodes CASSVVAGLITGELFF.

This clonotype was seen a handful of times. The genes are TRBV12-3 or TRBV12-4 and TRBJ1-1; D remains unclear. The CDR3 covers 11 residues. V was shortened by 5 bases and J by 6 bases, with 7 bases between the two germline ends. The DNA for the CDR3 is TGTGCCAGCAGTCGACTGCCTGAAGCTTTCTTT. Its protein product is CASSRLPEAFF.

This clonotype was observed a handful of times. The chain has TRBV3-1 and TRBJ1-1, with D possibly matching TRBD1 (5 bases). The CDR3 loop spans 15 amino acids. Germline-derived CDR1 and CDR2 are LGHDT and YNNKEL (reference sequence). The V end was cut by 0 bases, the J end by 11 bases, with 19 bases between. The CDR3, as DNA: TGTGCCAGCAGCCAAGAATCAGGACTCCCGGGACGGGCTTTCTTT. Its translation: CASSQESGLPGRAFF. The full variable domain, completed using reference TRBV3-1 and TRBJ1-1, is DTAVSQTPKYLVTQMGNDKSIKCEQNLGHDTMYWYKQDSKKFLKIMFSYNNKELIINETVPNRFSPKSPDKAHLNLHINSLELGDSAVYFCASSQESGLPGRAFFGQGTRLTVV.

This clonotype was counted at least ten times. The chain links TRBV5-4 to TRBJ2-4; the match to TRBD2 covers 10 bases. V was clipped by 0 bases and J by 11 bases; unmatched bases: 2. Per germline, CDR1 SGHNT and CDR2 YYREEE (reference sequence). The CDR3 is made up of 13 amino acids. The CDR3 region is CASSLGLAGFQYF. In DNA form, the CDR3 reads TGTGCCAGCAGCTTGGGACTAGCGGGTTTTCAGTACTTC. Combining the CDR3 with reference TRBV5-4 and TRBJ2-4 gives the whole variable domain ETGVTQSPTHLIKTRGQQVTLRCSSQSGHNTVSWYQQALGQGPQFIFQYYREEENGRGNFPPRFSGLQFPNYSSELNVNALELDDSALYLCASSLGLAGFQYFGAGTRLSVL.